The 2 T cell receptor beta chains below come from one sample, sequenced in a study of regulatory T cells in long-lasting Graves disease. Documented time point: newly diagnosed GD, antithyroid drugs for less than 3 months. PBMC-extracted RNA yielded the TCR library. HTBI primers from iRepertoire and Arm-PCR of CDR3 regions yielded the TCR beta libraries. Each CDR3 protein gets one entry after TCRdb re-called the multiplex PCR reads with MiXCR. Among a few hundred thousand distinct CDR3 sequences listed, 16% were seen once. Separately, the same data were catalogued under a study of T cells in Graves' hyperthyroidism and ophthalmopathy.

The sample consisted of peripheral blood mononuclear cells (PBMCs), taken at new diagnosis, from a patient treated with antithyroid drugs. These receptors all come from a man aged 35 to 55 with Graves disease.

The rearrangement uses TRBV27 and TRBJ2-7, with 8 bases matching TRBD1. In germline, CDR1 is MNHEY, CDR2 SMNVEV (reference sequence). This CDR3 contains 14 residues. After removal of 3 bases from V and 3 bases from J, the junction contained 4 bases not matched to a gene. The chain's CDR3 is CASSLAGGFYEQYF. CDR3 sequence (DNA): TGTGCCAGCAGTTTGGCAGGGGGCTTCTACGAGCAGTACTTC.

This clonotype occurred many times. V gene TRBV28 combines with J gene TRBJ1-2, with D possibly being TRBD1 (5 bases). Germline V gene data show CDR1 as MDHEN and CDR2 as SYDVKM. Between the trimmed V and J ends, which lost 6 bases and 7 bases, there was a span of 15 bases. The CDR3 is made up of 13 amino acids. The CDR3 sequence is CASRDRARGGYTF. The CDR3 coding sequence is TGTGCCAGCAGAGACAGAGCAAGGGGTGGCTACACCTTC.